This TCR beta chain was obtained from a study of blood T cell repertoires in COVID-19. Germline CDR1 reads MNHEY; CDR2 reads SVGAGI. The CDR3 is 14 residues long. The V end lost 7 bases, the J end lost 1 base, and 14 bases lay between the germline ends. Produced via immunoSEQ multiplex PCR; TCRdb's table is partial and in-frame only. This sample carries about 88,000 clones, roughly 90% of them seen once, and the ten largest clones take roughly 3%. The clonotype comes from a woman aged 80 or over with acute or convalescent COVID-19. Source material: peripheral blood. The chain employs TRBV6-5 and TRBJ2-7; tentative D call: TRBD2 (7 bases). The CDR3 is CASTQSGTSYEQYF. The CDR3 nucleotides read TGTGCCAGCACCCAGAGCGGGACATCCTACGAGCAGTACTTC.